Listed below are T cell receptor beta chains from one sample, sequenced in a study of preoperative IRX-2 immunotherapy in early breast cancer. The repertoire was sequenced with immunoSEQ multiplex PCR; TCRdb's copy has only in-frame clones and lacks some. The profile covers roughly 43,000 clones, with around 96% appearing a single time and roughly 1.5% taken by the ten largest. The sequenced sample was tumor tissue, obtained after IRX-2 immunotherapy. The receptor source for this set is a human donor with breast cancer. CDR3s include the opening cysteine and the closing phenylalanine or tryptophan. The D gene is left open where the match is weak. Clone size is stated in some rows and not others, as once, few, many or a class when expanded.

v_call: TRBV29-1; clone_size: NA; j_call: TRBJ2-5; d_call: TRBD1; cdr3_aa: CSVWTGGGETQYF; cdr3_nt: TGCAGCGTTTGGACAGGGGGCGGTGAGACCCAGTACTTC
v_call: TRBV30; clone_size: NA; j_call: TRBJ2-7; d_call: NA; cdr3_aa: CAWSVVMGVLYEQYF; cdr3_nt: TGTGCCTGGAGTGTAGTGATGGGGGTACTCTACGAGCAGTACTTC
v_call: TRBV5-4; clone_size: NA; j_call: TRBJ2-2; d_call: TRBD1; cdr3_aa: CASSLDRGPGELFF; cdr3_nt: TGTGCCAGCAGCTTGGACAGGGGGCCCGGGGAGCTGTTTTTT
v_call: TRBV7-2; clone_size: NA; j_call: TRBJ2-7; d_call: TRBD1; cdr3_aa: CASSPGTGEPQYEQYF; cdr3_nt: TGTGCCAGCAGTCCTGGGACAGGGGAGCCCCAATACGAGCAGTACTTC
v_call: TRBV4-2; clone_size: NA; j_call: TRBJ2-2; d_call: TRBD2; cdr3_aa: CASSHGARGGNAGELFF; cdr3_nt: TGTGCCAGCAGCCATGGTGCGCGGGGGGGGAACGCCGGGGAGCTGTTTTTT
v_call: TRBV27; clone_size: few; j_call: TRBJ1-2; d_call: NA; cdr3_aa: CASSPLGFAAGYTF; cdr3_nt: TGTGCCAGCAGCCCTCTTGGATTCGCGGCGGGCTACACCTTC
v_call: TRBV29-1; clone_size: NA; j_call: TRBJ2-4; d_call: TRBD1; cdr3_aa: CSVRDSVNIQYF; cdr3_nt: TGCAGCGTCCGGGACAGCGTAAACATTCAGTACTTC
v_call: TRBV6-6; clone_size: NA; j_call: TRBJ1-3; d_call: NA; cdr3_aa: CASSPLGGNTIYF; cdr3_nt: TGTGCCAGCAGTCCCTTGGGTGGAAACACCATATATTTT
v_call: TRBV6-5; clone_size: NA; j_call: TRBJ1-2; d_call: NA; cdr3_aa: CASRQTPGTHYGYTF; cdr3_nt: TGTGCCAGCAGACAAACCCCCGGGACACACTATGGCTACACCTTC
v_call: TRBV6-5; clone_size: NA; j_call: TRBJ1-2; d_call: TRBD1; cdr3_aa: CASSRGTGKVYGYTF; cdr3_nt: TGTGCCAGCAGCCGAGGGACAGGGAAAGTCTATGGCTACACCTTC
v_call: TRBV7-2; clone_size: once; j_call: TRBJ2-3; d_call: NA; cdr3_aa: CASSSTYTDTQYF; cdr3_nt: TGTGCCAGCAGCTCGACTTACACAGATACGCAGTATTTT
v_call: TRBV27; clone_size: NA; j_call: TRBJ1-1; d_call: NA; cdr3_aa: CASRNDRLEAFF; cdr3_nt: TGTGCCAGCAGAAACGACCGCCTCGAAGCTTTCTTT
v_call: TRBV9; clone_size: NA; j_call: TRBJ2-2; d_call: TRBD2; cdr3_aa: CASSLSGGAESGELFF; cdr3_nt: TGTGCCAGCAGCTTAAGCGGGGGGGCCGAGAGCGGGGAGCTGTTTTTT
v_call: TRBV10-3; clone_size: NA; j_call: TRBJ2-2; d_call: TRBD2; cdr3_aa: CAISELAGENTGELFF; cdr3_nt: TGTGCCATCAGCGAACTAGCGGGGGAGAACACCGGGGAGCTGTTTTTT
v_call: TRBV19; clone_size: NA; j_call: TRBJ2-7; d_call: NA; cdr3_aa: CASSILWGTTYEQYF; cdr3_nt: TGTGCCAGTAGTATTCTTTGGGGTACTACCTACGAGCAGTACTTC
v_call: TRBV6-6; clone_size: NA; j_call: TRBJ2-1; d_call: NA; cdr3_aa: CASSLQGTQQFF; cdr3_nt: TGTGCCAGCAGTTTACAGGGTACTCAGCAGTTCTTC
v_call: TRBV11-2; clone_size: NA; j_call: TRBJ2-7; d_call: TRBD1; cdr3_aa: CASRGIRQGVYEQYF; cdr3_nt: TGTGCCAGCAGAGGGATTCGGCAGGGGGTCTACGAGCAGTACTTC
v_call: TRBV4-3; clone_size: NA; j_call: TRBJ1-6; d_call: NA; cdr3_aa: CASSQDIVSPPLHF; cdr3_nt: TGCGCCAGCAGCCAAGATATCGTTTCCCCACCCCTCCACTTT
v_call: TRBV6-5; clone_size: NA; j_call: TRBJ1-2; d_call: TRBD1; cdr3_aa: CASRDRASFNSYTF; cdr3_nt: TGTGCCAGCAGGGACAGGGCCTCATTTAATAGCTACACCTTC
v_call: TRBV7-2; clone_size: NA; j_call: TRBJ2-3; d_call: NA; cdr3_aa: CASSLGGVTQYF; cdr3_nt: TGTGCCAGCAGCTTAGGGGGGGTCACGCAGTATTTT
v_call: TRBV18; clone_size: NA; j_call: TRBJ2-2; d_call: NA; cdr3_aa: CASSGVEELFF; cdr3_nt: TGTGCCAGCTCAGGGGTCGAGGAGCTGTTTTTT
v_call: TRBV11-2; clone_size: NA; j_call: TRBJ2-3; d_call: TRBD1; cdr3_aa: CASSPGQGAPYTDTQYF; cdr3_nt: TGTGCCAGCAGCCCAGGACAGGGGGCACCGTACACAGATACGCAGTATTTT
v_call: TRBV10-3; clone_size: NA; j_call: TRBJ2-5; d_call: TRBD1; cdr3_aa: CATTLGQEQETQYF; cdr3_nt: TGTGCCACCACATTAGGACAGGAACAAGAGACCCAGTACTTC
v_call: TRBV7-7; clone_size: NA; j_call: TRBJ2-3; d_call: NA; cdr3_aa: CASSKQGLHTDTQYF; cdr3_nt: TGTGCCAGCAGTAAACAGGGACTCCACACAGATACGCAGTATTTT
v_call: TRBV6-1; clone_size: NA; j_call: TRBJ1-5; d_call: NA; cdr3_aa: CASRSEGRQPQHF; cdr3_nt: TGTGCCAGCAGGAGTGAGGGTAGGCAGCCCCAGCATTTT
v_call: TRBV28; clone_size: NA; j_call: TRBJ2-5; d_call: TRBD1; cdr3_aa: CASSYPRTGVEETQYF; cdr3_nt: TGTGCCAGCAGTTACCCGCGGACAGGGGTCGAAGAGACCCAGTACTTC
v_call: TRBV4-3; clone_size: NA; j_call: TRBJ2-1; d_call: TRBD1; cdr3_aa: CASSQGGRGYQQFF; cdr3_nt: TGCGCCAGCAGCCAAGGGGGCAGGGGGTATCAGCAGTTCTTC
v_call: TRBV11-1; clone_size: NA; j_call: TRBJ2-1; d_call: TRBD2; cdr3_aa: CASSLGSGSYNEQFF; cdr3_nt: TGTGCCAGCAGCTTAGGTAGCGGGTCCTACAATGAGCAGTTCTTC
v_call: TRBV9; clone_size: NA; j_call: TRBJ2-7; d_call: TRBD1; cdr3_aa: CASSVGWAEGAYEQYF; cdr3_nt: TGTGCCAGCAGCGTAGGGTGGGCAGAGGGGGCATACGAGCAGTACTTC
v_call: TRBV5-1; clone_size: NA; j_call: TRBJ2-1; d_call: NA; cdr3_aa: CASSLAGATSSYNEQFF; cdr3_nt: TGCGCCAGCAGCTTGGCGGGGGCGACCAGCTCCTACAATGAGCAGTTCTTC
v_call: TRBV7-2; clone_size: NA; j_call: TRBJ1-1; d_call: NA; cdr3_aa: CASRSLGVRTEAFF; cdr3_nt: TGTGCCAGCAGATCTTTGGGGGTTCGGACTGAAGCTTTCTTT
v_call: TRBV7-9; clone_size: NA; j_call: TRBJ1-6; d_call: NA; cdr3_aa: CASSATNGSPLHF; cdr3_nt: TGTGCCAGCAGCGCCACCAACGGGTCACCCCTCCACTTT
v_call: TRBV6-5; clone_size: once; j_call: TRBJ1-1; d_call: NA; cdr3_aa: CASSYSGAGTEAFF; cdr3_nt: TGTGCCAGCAGTTACTCTGGGGCGGGCACTGAAGCTTTCTTT
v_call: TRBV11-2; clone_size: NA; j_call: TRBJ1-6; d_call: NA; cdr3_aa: CASSRGRNSPLHF; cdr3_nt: TGTGCCAGCAGCCGAGGCCGTAATTCACCCCTCCACTTT
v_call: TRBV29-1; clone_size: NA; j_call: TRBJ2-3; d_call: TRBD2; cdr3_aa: CSVASGGGDTQYF; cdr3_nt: TGCAGCGTTGCTAGCGGGGGTGGAGATACGCAGTATTTT
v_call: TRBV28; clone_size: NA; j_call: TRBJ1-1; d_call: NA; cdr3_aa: CASSFPGLYTEAFF; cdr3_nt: TGTGCCAGCAGTTTTCCCGGGTTGTACACTGAAGCTTTCTTT
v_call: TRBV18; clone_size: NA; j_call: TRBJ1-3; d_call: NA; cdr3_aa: CASSQTGRSGNTIYF; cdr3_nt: TGTGCCAGCTCTCAAACAGGAAGATCTGGAAACACCATATATTTT
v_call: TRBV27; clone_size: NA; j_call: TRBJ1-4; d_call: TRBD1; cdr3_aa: CASSWTGGSEKLFF; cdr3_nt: TGTGCCAGCAGCTGGACAGGGGGAAGCGAAAAACTGTTTTTT
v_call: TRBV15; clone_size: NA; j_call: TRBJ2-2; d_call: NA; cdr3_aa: CATSTPPTVTLFTGELFF; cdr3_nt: TGTGCCACCAGCACCCCACCGACAGTGACCCTCTTCACCGGGGAGCTGTTTTTT
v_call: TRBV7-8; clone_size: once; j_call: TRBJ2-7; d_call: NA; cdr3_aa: CASSLPRQSSYEQYF; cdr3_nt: TGTGCCAGCAGCTTACCAAGACAGAGCTCCTACGAGCAGTACTTC
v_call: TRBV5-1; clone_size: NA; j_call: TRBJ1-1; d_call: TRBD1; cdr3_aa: CASSSTGGGNTEAFF; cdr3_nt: TGCGCCAGCAGCTCAACAGGGGGCGGGAACACTGAAGCTTTCTTT
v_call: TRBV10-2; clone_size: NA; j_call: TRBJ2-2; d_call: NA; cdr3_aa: CASSESDVGELFF; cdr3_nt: TGCGCCAGCAGTGAGTCGGACGTCGGGGAGCTGTTTTTT
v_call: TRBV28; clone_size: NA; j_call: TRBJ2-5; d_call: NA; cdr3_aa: CASKDFQETQYF; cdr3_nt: TGTGCCAGCAAGGACTTCCAAGAGACCCAGTACTTC